Reported below is one T cell receptor beta chain. This clone was seen repeatedly, ten times or more. It lacks a known antigen. There are no base qualities to consult, and no much larger clone falls within one base. This sample is drawn from a study of T cell responses to AZD1222 COVID-19 vaccine (dated by TCRdb to the early 2020s). The study in broad terms: TCR sequencing covered fewer than 250 trial participants: about 210 given two doses of AZD1222 and approximately 26 given two doses of MenACWY control vaccine. Trial participants were enrolled by age into subgroups of 18-55, 56-69 and 70-plus years, and around 140, 26 and 57 TCR-sequenced participants, respectively, were included in these subgroups.

The CDR3 regions of human TCRbeta chains were analyzed by immunosequencing. In the authors' own workflow: Repertoire TCRs were matched against a reference library of SARS-CoV-2-specific TCRs generated with the MIRA antigen-specificity platform. Breadth was defined as the fraction of unique TCRs that were SARS-CoV-2-associated, and depth was defined as the fraction of total T cells that were SARS-CoV-2-associated. Each spike-specific TCR was assigned to its reactive spike region and to a CD4 or CD8 class using the MIRA data. Log10-transformed breadth and depth values were compared by one-way ANOVA with Sidak's multiple comparisons tests. Not all clones reach the TCRdb copy of this immuneACCESS table, which keeps in-frame sequences only. Checked studies attribute under half of the gap to unresolved V genes and leave the rest unexplained. Clone size and the V and J calls come from that table; the DNA yielded D and trimming. This sample gives roughly 150,000 clones in total; about nine tenths of them show up just once. Over 3% of the sample comes from the top ten.

What the research found in general, with its limitations: Most participants were white British and females outnumbered males, and the authors suggested that clonal diversity may have been underestimated. Nearly half of unique spike-specific TCRs reportedly recognized epitopes outside regions mutated in the B.1.351 and B.1.1.7 variants. Vaccine-associated CD4 TCRs spanned the whole spike protein, with dominant responses in regions 160-218 and 743-854. Because no day 14 peak-response samples were available, the repertoires could be characterized only after the peak T cell response. The 56-69-year group was small, and its depth increase did not reach significance, likely because of low power. After two AZD1222 doses, both the breadth and the depth of spike-specific TCRs were significantly higher than at day 0 and than in MenACWY recipients. Conclusions about previously exposed vaccinees are limited, since just six AZD1222 recipients were seropositive for SARS-CoV-2 at baseline.

The sample's time point label is to be understood as: about 28 days (+/-7) after the second vaccine dose. AZD1222 recipients with second doses at about 4 weeks or about 12 weeks were pooled, because spike-specific TCR depth and breadth did not differ between schedules. Samples from vaccinated people were obtained from the UK trials COV001 and COV002, which included a single-blind randomized controlled phase 2/3 trial of AZD1222 (ChAdOx1 nCoV-19) in healthy adults. For TCRbeta chain sequencing, PBMC samples from trial participants were taken at day 0 and at day 28 after the second dose. CDR1 and CDR2, per the germline V gene, are SGHRS and YFSETQ. Taken from cysteine to phenylalanine, the CDR3 has 16 residues. The entry retains the CDR3 DNA only, 48 bases that are in frame from base 1. Trimming accounts for 0 bases at V and 0 bases at J, while the number of junction bases matched to no gene is 3.

Recombination linked TRBV5-1 to TRBJ1-3, and TRBD1 aligns with 7 junction nucleotides. The receptor was isolated from an adult who received the AZD1222 COVID-19 vaccine. The material was peripheral blood, obtained 28 days after the second AZD1222 dose. The DNA sequence is TGCGCCAGCAGCTTGGCGACAGGGACCTCTGGAAACACCATATATTTT. Translated, this is CASSLATGTSGNTIYF.